This TCR beta chain is drawn from a study of prognosis after radiotherapy for stage I lung cancer. V lost 5 bases and J 4 bases, leaving 24 bases between the germline ends. The germline V gene encodes CDR1 MDHEN and CDR2 SYDVKM. The CDR3 is made up of 17 amino acids. Peripheral blood, about 6 milliliters per draw, was collected at each of two time points. The TCR beta CDR3 region was amplified from genomic DNA, with two rounds of multiplex PCR being used for the amplification. The first round of PCR was done with primers that matched each TRBV and TRBJ gene. TCRdb recomputed calls from the multiplex PCR reads with MiXCR, one row per CDR3 protein. Found here are 12,000 or so distinct CDR3 sequences, around a third of them singletons; the top ten hold about 50%. To note about this clonotype: The final CDR3 position lacks the conserved phenylalanine or tryptophan, pointing to a likely read error.

The starting material was PBMCs, obtained before or after stereotactic body radiation therapy (not recorded which). This chain uses TRBV28 with TRBJ2-7, with a weak D call TRBD2 (6 bases). The receptor was derived from a donor at least 50 years old with non-small cell lung cancer. The CDR3, as DNA: TGTGCCAGCAGTGCGGTACGGATCGGGAGCATGGGATACGAGCAGTACTTA. This codes for CASSAVRIGSMGYEQYL.